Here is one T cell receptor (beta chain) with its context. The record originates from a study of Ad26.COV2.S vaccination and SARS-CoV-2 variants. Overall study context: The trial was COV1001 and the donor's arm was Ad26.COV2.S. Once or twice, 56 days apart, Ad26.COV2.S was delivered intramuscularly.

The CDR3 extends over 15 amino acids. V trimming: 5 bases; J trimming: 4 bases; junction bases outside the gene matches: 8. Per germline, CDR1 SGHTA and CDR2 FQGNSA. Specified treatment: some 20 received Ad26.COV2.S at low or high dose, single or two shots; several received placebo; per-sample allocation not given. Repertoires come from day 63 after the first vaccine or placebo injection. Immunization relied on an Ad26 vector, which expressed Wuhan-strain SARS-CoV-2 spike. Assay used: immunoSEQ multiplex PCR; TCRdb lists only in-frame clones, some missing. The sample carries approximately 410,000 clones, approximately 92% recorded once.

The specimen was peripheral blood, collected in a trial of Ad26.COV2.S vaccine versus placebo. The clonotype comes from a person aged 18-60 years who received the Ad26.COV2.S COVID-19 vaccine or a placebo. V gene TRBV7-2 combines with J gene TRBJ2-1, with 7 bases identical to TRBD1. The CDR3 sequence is CASSQTGEWYNEQFF. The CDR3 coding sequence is TGTGCCAGCAGCCAAACAGGGGAGTGGTACAATGAGCAGTTCTTC.